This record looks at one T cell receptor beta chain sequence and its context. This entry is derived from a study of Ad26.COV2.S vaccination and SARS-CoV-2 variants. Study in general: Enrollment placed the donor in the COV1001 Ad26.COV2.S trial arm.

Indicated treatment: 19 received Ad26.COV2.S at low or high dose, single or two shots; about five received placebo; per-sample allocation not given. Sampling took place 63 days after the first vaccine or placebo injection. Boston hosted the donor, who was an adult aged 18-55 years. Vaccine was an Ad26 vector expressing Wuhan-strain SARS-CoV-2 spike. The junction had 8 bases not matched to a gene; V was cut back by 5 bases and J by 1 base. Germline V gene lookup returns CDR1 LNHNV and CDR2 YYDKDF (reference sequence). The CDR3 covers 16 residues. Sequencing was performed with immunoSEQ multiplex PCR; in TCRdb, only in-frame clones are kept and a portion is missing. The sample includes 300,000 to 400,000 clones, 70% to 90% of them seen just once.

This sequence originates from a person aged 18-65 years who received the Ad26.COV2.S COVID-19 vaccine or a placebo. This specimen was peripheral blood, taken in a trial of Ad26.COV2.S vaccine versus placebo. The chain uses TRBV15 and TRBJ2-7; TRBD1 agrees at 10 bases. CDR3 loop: CATSDGGQGWSYEQYF. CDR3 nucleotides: TGTGCCACCAGCGACGGGGGACAGGGGTGGTCCTACGAGCAGTACTTC.